The subject of this entry is one T cell receptor (beta chain). The sample is drawn from a study of blood T cell repertoires in COVID-19. Background on the study: Acute-phase and convalescent COVID-19 samples originated in the United States, Italy and Spain. The cDNA or gDNA used as material had been derived from T cells, B-cell-depleted T cells, or PBMCs.

Among Cohort 3 donors, those recovered had two negative PCRs, clearance, or symptom resolution. Sequencing used immunoSEQ multiplex PCR; TCRdb keeps in-frame clones, though not all of them. This table has fewer than 300,000 clones, approximately 92% appearing once. Germline V CDR1 and CDR2: SGHTA, FQGNSA. Trimming stripped 5 bases from V and 2 bases from J, with 7 bases between. This CDR3 region has 13 residues. The sequencing sample was made of PBMCs or T cells enriched from blood (not recorded which). This TCR was sampled from a woman in her thirties who had recovered from COVID-19. V and J are TRBV7-2 and TRBJ1-5; D not resolved. The CDR3 reads CASSKEGNQPQHF. DNA for the CDR3: TGTGCCAGCAGCAAAGAGGGCAATCAGCCCCAGCATTTT.